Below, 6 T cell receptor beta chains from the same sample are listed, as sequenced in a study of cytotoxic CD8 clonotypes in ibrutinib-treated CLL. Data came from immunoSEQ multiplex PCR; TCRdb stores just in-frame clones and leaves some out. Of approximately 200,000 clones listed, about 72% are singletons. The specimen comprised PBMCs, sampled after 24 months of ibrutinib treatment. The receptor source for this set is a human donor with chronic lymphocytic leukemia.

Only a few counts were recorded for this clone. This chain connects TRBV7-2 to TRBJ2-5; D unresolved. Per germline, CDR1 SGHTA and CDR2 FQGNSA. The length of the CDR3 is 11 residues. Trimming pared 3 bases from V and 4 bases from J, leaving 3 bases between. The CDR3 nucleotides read TGTGCCAGCAGCTTTGGAGAGACCCAGTACTTC. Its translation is CASSFGETQYF.

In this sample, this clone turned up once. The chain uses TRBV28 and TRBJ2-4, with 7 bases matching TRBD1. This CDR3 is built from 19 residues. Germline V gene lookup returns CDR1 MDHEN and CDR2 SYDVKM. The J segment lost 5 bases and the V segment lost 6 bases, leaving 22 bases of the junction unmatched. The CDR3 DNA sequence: TGTGCCAGCAGCCGGATGGGAAGGACAGGCCTTGATAGCCAAAACATTCAGTACTTC. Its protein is CASSRMGRTGLDSQNIQYF.

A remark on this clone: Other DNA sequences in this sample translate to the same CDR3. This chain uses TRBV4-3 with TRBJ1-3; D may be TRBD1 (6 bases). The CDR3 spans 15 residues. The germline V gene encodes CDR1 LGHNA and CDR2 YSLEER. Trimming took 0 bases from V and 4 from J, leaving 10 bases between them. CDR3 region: CASSQDRGPGNTIYF. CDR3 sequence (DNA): TGCGCCAGCAGCCAAGATCGGGGGCCGGGAAACACCATATATTTT.

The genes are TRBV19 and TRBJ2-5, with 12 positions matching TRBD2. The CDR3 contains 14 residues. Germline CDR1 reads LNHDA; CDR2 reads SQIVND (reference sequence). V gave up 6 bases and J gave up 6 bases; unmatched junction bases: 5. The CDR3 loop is CASRRLAGAQTQYF. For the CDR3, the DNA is TGTGCCAGTAGGAGACTAGCGGGAGCCCAGACCCAGTACTTC.

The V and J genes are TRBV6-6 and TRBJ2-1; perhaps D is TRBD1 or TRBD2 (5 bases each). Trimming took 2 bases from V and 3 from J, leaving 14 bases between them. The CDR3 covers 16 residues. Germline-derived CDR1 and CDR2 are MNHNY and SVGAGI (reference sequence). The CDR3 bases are TGTGCCAGCAGTTACCAACCCGGGACGAGCTACAATGAGCAGTTCTTC. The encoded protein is CASSYQPGTSYNEQFF.

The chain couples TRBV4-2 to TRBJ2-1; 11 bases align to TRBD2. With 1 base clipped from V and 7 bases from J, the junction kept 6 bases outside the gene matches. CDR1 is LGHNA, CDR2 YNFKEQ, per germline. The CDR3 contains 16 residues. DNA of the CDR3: TGTGCCAGCAGCCAAGTAGCGGGAGGGCCTTGGAATGAGCAGTTCTTC. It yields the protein CASSQVAGGPWNEQFF.